The 18 T cell receptor beta chains below all came from one sample that was sequenced in a study of blood T cells in healthy people across ages. The use of a sample-barcoded 5' primer and a J-beta primer mix characterized a second PCR of about 6 to 11 cycles. From the 5' RACE reads, TCRdb called clonotypes with MiXCR, one entry per CDR3 protein. The sample consists of 600,000 to 800,000 distinct CDR3 sequences, 20% to 25% of them appearing once. Sequenced: blood. Receptors originate from a man aged 65 to 85 in good health.

A few counts support this clonotype. The V call is TRBV20-1, the J call TRBJ2-3; TRBD2 aligns across 12 bases. V trimming: 6 bases; J trimming: 5 bases; junction bases outside the gene matches: 6. The length of the CDR3 is 14 residues. The germline CDR1 and CDR2 sequences are DFQATT and SNEGSKA (reference sequence). The CDR3 spells CSAWTSGNRDTQYF. CDR3 nucleotides: TGCAGTGCATGGACTAGCGGGAATAGAGATACGCAGTATTTT.

In this sample, this clonotype turned up a few times. The gene calls are TRBV24-1 and TRBJ2-7; D is perhaps TRBD1 (6 bases). Germline V gives CDR1 KGHDR, CDR2 SFDVKD. V gave up 4 bases and J gave up 0 bases, with 15 bases separating them. The length of the CDR3 is 16 residues. The CDR3 here is CATSDPDSGSSYEQYF. As DNA, the CDR3 is TGTGCCACCAGTGACCCGGACAGCGGAAGCTCCTACGAGCAGTACTTC.

The rearrangement links TRBV20-1 to TRBJ2-7; 8 positions match TRBD1. This CDR3 is built from 13 residues. Per the germline V gene, CDR1 is DFQATT and CDR2 is SNEGSKA (reference sequence). With V trimmed by 3 bases and J by 3 bases, 4 bases remained unmatched. This CDR3 reads CSARTGANYEQYV. In nucleotides, the CDR3 is TGCAGTGCTAGGACAGGGGCTAACTACGAGCAGTACGTC.

This chain joins TRBV21-1 and TRBJ1-2; the table assigns TRBD1, which was not confirmed against the DNA. TRBV21-1 is reported as a pseudogene. This CDR3 is 16 amino acids long. The CDR3 DNA follows: TGTGCCAGCAGCAAATTCTGGGGCAGACTGCCTTATGGCTACACCTTC. Its protein product is CASSKFWGRLPYGYTF.

The genes are TRBV12-3 or TRBV12-4 and TRBJ2-7, with D possibly called TRBD1 or TRBD2 (5 bases each). Trimming pared 3 bases from V and 7 bases from J, leaving 10 bases between. The CDR3 runs to 12 residues. The CDR3 reads CASSFRGVEQYF. In nucleotides, the CDR3 is TGTGCCAGCAGTTTTAGAGGGGTTGAGCAGTACTTC.

The V and J genes are TRBV5-1 and TRBJ2-3; tentative D call: TRBD1 (5 bases). The length of the CDR3 is 15 residues. V was shortened by 1 base and J by 5 bases, with 14 bases between the two germline ends. Germline CDR1 reads SGHRS; CDR2 reads YFSETQ. The CDR3 nucleotides read TGCGCCAGCAGCTTGTTTCAGGGCGGTCAAGATACGCAGTATTTT. As protein: CASSLFQGGQDTQYF.

At least ten counts were recorded for this clonotype. The genes are TRBV28 and TRBJ1-2, with TRBD1 matching 9 bases. The length of the CDR3 is 13 residues. Germline CDR1 and CDR2: MDHEN and SYDVKM. V gave up 6 bases and J gave up 7 bases; unmatched junction bases: 6. The CDR3 reads CASSPQGAGGYTF. DNA of the CDR3: TGTGCCAGCAGCCCACAGGGGGCCGGTGGCTACACCTTC.

The chain uses TRBV6-2 or TRBV6-3 and TRBJ2-1, with 7 positions matching TRBD2. Germline V CDR1 and CDR2: MNHEY, SVGEGT. The J segment lost 3 bases and the V segment lost 5 bases, leaving 13 bases of the junction unmatched. CDR3 size: 17 residues. Here the CDR3 reads CASSTPPGAGYYNEQFF. CDR3 DNA: TGTGCCAGCAGTACCCCTCCTGGAGCGGGGTACTACAATGAGCAGTTCTTC.

This clonotype was seen only a few times. The V call is TRBV28, the J call TRBJ2-7, with D perhaps matching TRBD2 (5 bases). The germline V and J ends were trimmed by 7 bases and 3 bases, with 13 bases remaining between them. The CDR3 has 13 amino acids. The germline V gene encodes CDR1 MDHEN and CDR2 SYDVKM. The CDR3 sequence: CASIGGLYYEQYF. The CDR3 DNA follows: TGTGCCAGCATCGGAGGTCTCTACTACGAGCAGTACTTC.

This clonotype was seen a handful of times. The chain is built from TRBV11-2 and TRBJ1-3; D is possibly TRBD1 (5 bases). The V gene's germline CDR1 is SGHAT and CDR2 FQNNGV. The CDR3 length is 15 residues. Trimming stripped 7 bases from V and 0 bases from J, with 13 bases between. In DNA form, the CDR3 reads TGTGCCAGCACCCCTGGGGGGTCCTCTGGAAACACCATATATTTT. Residues: CASTPGGSSGNTIYF.

The table lists this clonotype with a few counts. The rearrangement uses TRBV3-1 and TRBJ2-7; TRBD2 matches at 7 bases. The CDR3 length is 13 residues. From germline, CDR1 is LGHDT and CDR2 YNNKEL (reference sequence). V shed 3 bases and J 6 bases; nucleotides not matched to a gene: 5. The CDR3 loop reads CASSQDPGGEQYF. The CDR3 DNA reads TGTGCCAGCAGCCAGGATCCGGGAGGCGAGCAGTACTTC.

The rearrangement uses TRBV7-8 and TRBJ2-7; D call uncertain. CDR1 and CDR2 (germline): SGHVS, FQNEAQ. The CDR3 is 14 residues long. Trimming took off 2 bases at V and 2 bases at J, with 10 bases between the two ends. The CDR3 sequence: CASSLSSKTYEQYF. The CDR3 DNA is TGTGCCAGCAGCTTATCCAGTAAAACCTACGAGCAGTACTTC.

This clonotype showed up just a few times. The chain links TRBV4-2 to TRBJ2-5; no firm D call. The V end lost 0 bases, the J end lost 2 bases, and 10 bases lay between the germline ends. The CDR3 runs 15 residues. Germline CDR1 reads LGHNA; CDR2 reads YNFKEQ. The chain's CDR3 is CASSQDYGPQETQYF. The CDR3 DNA reads TGTGCCAGCAGCCAAGACTATGGACCACAAGAGACCCAGTACTTC.

Note on this clonotype: This could be a read error, since a much larger clone is one nucleotide away. CDR3 loop: CAISESLAGRETQYF. CDR3 sequence (DNA): TGTGCCATCAGTGAGTCCTTAGCGGGACGAGAGACCCAGTACTTC. The chain has TRBV10-3 and TRBJ2-5, with TRBD2 matching 8 bases. Unmatched junction bases numbered 4, after V lost 0 bases and J lost 4 bases. The V gene's germline CDR1 is ENHRY and CDR2 SYGVKD. The CDR3 runs 15 residues.

The chain carries TRBV6-2 or TRBV6-3 and TRBJ2-7; the D call may be TRBD1 or TRBD2 (5 bases each). CDR1 and CDR2 from the germline V gene are MNHEY and SVGEGT. The CDR3 extends over 15 amino acids. Trimming removed 5 bases at V and 3 bases at J, with 17 bases between. The CDR3 DNA is TGTGCCAGCAGTCCGTCTCTGTCGGGGCTCTACGAGCAGTACTTC. This encodes CASSPSLSGLYEQYF.

This clonotype was seen a few times. The rearrangement links TRBV12-3 or TRBV12-4 to TRBJ2-1, with TRBD2 matching over 7 bases. This CDR3 spans 14 amino acids. J lost 7 bases, V lost 3 bases, and 6 bases had no gene match. CDR3 residues: CASSLGGGENEQFF. CDR3 sequence (DNA): TGTGCCAGCAGTTTGGGGGGAGGGGAAAATGAGCAGTTCTTC.

This clonotype was counted a few times. V is TRBV30 and J is TRBJ1-5; D is uncertain. Per germline, CDR1 GTSNPN and CDR2 SVGIG (reference sequence). The ends were cut back, 2 bases at V and 0 bases at J, with 8 bases in the middle. The CDR3 has 14 residues. The CDR3: CAWSLENSNQPQHF. The CDR3 region has the DNA TGTGCCTGGAGTTTGGAAAATAGCAATCAGCCCCAGCATTTT.

The sample holds a few counts of this clonotype. The rearrangement joins TRBV18 to TRBJ2-1, with 16 nucleotides matching TRBD2. CDR1 is KGHSH, CDR2 LQKENI, per germline. Trimming at V came to 5 bases and at J to 6 bases, leaving 7 bases not matched to a gene. CDR3 size: 17 residues. CDR3 coding DNA: TGTGCCAGCTCATCGGGACTAGCGGGAGGGCCTAGCAATGAGCAGTTCTTC. It translates to CASSSGLAGGPSNEQFF.